This T cell receptor beta chain was found in a study of blood T cell repertoires in COVID-19. Profiled with immunoSEQ multiplex PCR; TCRdb holds only in-frame clones, not every one. This table holds about 200,000 clones, about 89% found once. This CDR3 has 12 amino acids. CDR1 and CDR2 from the germline V gene are DFQATT and SNEGSKA (reference sequence). The V end lost 3 bases, the J end lost 6 bases, and 12 bases lay between the germline ends. Sequences were obtained from PBMCs or T cells enriched from blood (not recorded which). This receptor was identified in a woman aged 18-35 years who had recovered from COVID-19. J is TRBJ2-7 and V is TRBV20-1; a weak D match, TRBD2 (6 bases). CDR3 in DNA: TGCAGTGCTAGTAGTGGGGAGGCCGAGCAGTACTTC. Residues: CSASSGEAEQYF.